Each of the 3 T cell receptor beta chains below was sequenced from the same sample in a study of blood T cell repertoires in COVID-19. Here immunoSEQ multiplex PCR was the method, and the copy in TCRdb shows in-frame clones only, minus some. This sample carries 130,000 or so clones, 60% to 80% of them seen once, and the ten largest clones take around 2%. Sequenced input: peripheral blood. The receptors originated from a woman in her seventies with acute or convalescent COVID-19.

The chain links TRBV6-5 to TRBJ1-5; D is unresolved. With 8 bases removed from V and 6 bases from J, the gap between germline ends came to 11 bases. The CDR3 extends over 12 amino acids. From germline, CDR1 is MNHEY and CDR2 SVGAGI. CDR3 in DNA: TGTGCCAGCGGCCGTCGGGGTCAGCCCCAGCATTTT. Protein: CASGRRGQPQHF.

This clone occurred many times. This chain links TRBV7-2 with TRBJ1-2; 10 bases are a match to TRBD1. The CDR3 covers 15 residues. Per the germline V gene, CDR1 is SGHTA and CDR2 is FQGNSA. Trimming cost V 5 bases and J 4 bases; bases outside gene matches: 7. DNA for the CDR3: TGTGCCAGCAGCCCGACAGGGGGCGGAGGCTATGGCTACACCTTC. Translated, it gives CASSPTGGGGYGYTF.

CDR3 protein: CATEQGDNYGYTF. CDR3 sequence (DNA): TGTGCCACGGAACAGGGAGATAACTATGGCTACACCTTC. The V call is TRBV19, the J call TRBJ1-2; D is perhaps TRBD1 (6 bases). The V end lost 10 bases, the J end lost 1 base, and 13 bases lay between the germline ends. Germline lookup yields CDR1 LNHDA and CDR2 SQIVND (reference sequence). This CDR3 comprises 13 residues.